Listed here is a single T cell receptor beta chain. Clones were read by immunoSEQ multiplex PCR, and TCRdb kept only the in-frame ones, dropping some. The table shows around 2.5 million clones, with roughly 93% occurring only once. The source of the sample is a study of shared clonotypes between healthy human individuals. CDR1 is MDHEN and CDR2 is SYDVKM in the germline V gene. This CDR3 region has 15 residues. Between the trimmed V and J ends, which lost 5 bases and 1 base, there was a span of 14 bases. The sample was naive CD4+ T cells from PBMCs. The sample's subset: CD45RA+ positively selected. The genes are TRBV28 and TRBJ1-1; D is unclear. This clonotype was obtained from a man in his late teens or twenties in good health. Some clones in this sample may be carry-over from other donors' samples. In DNA, the CDR3 is TGTGCCAGCAGTCCCCCGGCAGGACCGAACACTGAAGCTTTCTTT. Protein product: CASSPPAGPNTEAFF.